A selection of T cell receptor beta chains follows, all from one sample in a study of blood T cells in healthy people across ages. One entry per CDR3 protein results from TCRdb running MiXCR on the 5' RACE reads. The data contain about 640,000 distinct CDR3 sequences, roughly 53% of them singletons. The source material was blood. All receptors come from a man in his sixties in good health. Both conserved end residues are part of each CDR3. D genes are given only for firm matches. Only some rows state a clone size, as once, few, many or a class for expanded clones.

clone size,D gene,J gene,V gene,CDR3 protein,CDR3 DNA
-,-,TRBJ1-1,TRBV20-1,CSPREGVNTEAFF,TGCAGCCCCAGGGAGGGAGTGAACACTGAAGCTTTCTTT
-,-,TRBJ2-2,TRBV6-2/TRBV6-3,CASRRLNTGELFF,TGTGCCAGCAGAAGACTCAACACCGGGGAGCTGTTTTTT
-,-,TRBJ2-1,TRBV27,CASSGAWERDEQFF,TGTGCCAGCAGTGGGGCTTGGGAGAGGGATGAGCAGTTCTTC
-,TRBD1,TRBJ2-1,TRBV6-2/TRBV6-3,CASSYEGASYNEQFF,TGTGCCAGCAGTTACGAGGGGGCCTCCTACAATGAGCAGTTCTTC
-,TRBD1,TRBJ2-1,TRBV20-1,CSARTGNPSHNEQFF,TGCAGTGCTCGGACAGGGAACCCCTCCCACAATGAGCAGTTCTTC
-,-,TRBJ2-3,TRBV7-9,CASRGWGAADTQYF,TGTGCCAGCAGAGGTTGGGGGGCTGCAGATACGCAGTATTTT
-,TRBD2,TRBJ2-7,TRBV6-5,CASSYKRGGISYEQYF,TGTGCCAGCAGTTATAAGCGGGGGGGAATCTCCTACGAGCAGTACTTC
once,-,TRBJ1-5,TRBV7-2,CASSFTANNQPQHF,TGTGCCAGCAGCTTTACAGCGAACAATCAGCCCCAGCATTTT
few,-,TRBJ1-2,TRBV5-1,CASSLDRSQFGYTF,TGCGCCAGCAGCTTGGACAGGTCCCAATTCGGCTACACCTTC
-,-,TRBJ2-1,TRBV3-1,CASSLLRGRNEQFF,TGTGCCAGCAGCCTCCTAAGGGGAAGGAATGAGCAGTTCTTC
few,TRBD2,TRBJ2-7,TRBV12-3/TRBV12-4,CASSFSGGSEQYF,TGTGCCAGCAGTTTTTCGGGGGGGTCCGAGCAGTACTTC
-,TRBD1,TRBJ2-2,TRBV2,CASSPRTGGRTGELFF,TGTGCCAGCAGCCCTCGGACAGGTGGAAGGACCGGGGAGCTGTTTTTT
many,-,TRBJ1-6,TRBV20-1,CSVRRPLSTAVRNSPLHF,TGCAGTGTTAGGAGGCCCCTCAGCACCGCGGTCCGGAATTCACCCCTCCACTTT
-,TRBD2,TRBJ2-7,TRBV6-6,CASSAGAYEQYF,TGTGCCAGCAGTGCGGGGGCCTACGAGCAGTACTTC
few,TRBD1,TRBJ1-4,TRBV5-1,CASSLWGQPNEKLFF,TGCGCCAGCAGCTTGTGGGGACAGCCTAATGAAAAACTGTTTTTT
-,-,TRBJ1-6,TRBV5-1,CASSPGSSWNSPLHF,TGCGCCAGCAGCCCGGGCTCCAGCTGGAATTCACCCCTCCACTTT
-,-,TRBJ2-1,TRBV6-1,CASSVHGLTGETQFF,TGTGCCAGCAGTGTTCACGGTTTGACGGGAGAGACCCAGTTCTTC
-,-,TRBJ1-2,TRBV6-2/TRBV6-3,CASSYGREANYGYTF,TGTGCCAGCAGTTACGGCAGGGAAGCAAACTATGGCTACACCTTC
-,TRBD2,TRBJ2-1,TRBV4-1,CASSHLRPRTSGGNEQFF,TGCGCCAGCAGCCACCTCAGGCCCCGGACTAGCGGGGGGAATGAGCAGTTCTTC
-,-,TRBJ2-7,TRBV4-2,CASSPSLGRTYEQYF,TGTGCCAGCAGCCCATCTCTCGGGCGAACCTACGAGCAGTACTTC
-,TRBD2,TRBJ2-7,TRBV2,CASSEMTSAVEQYF,TGTGCCAGCAGTGAGATGACTAGCGCTGTCGAGCAGTACTTC
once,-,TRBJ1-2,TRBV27,CASRPTALLYGYTF,TGTGCCAGCAGACCTACGGCCCTACTCTATGGCTACACCTTC
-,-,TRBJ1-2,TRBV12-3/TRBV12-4,CASSLANRRGGDGYTF,TGTGCCAGCAGTTTAGCGAACCGACGGGGAGGGGATGGCTACACCTTC
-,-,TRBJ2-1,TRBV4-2,CASSQQGEQFF,TGTGCCAGCAGCCAGCAGGGTGAGCAGTTCTTC
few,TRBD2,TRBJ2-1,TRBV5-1,CASSHSGADSNEQFF,TGCGCCAGCAGCCACAGCGGGGCGGATTCCAATGAGCAGTTCTTC
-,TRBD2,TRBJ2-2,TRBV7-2,CASSQYGSGRENTGELFF,TGTGCCAGCAGCCAATATGGGAGCGGGAGGGAGAACACCGGGGAGCTGTTTTTT
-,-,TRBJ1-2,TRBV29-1,CSVDLNYGYTF,TGCAGCGTTGACCTTAACTATGGCTACACCTTC
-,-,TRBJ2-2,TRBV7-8,CASSLVGTTNTGELFF,TGTGCCAGCAGCTTAGTTGGGACAACGAACACCGGGGAGCTGTTTTTT
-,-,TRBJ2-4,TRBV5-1,CASSLVPDLAKNIQYF,TGCGCCAGCAGCTTGGTACCGGACCTAGCCAAAAACATTCAGTACTTC
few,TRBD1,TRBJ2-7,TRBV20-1,CSARVPGTGGEQYF,TGCAGTGCTAGAGTTCCCGGGACAGGGGGCGAGCAGTACTTC
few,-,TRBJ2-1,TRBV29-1,CSVEQAGSYNEQFF,TGCAGCGTTGAACAGGCTGGGTCCTACAATGAGCAGTTCTTC
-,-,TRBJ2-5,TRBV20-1,CSAQGTDRSLETQYF,TGCAGTGCTCAGGGGACCGACAGGTCATTGGAGACCCAGTACTTC
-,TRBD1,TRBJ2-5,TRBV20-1,CSAQTGAETQYF,TGCAGTGCCCAGACAGGGGCCGAGACCCAGTACTTC
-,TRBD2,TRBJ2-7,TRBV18,CASSPSGGRSYEQYF,TGTGCCAGCTCACCAAGCGGGGGGCGTTCCTACGAGCAGTACTTC
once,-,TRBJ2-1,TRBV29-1,CSVGAPSYNEQFF,TGCAGCGTGGGGGCCCCCTCCTACAATGAGCAGTTCTTC
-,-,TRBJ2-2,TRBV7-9,CASNPGELFF,TGTGCCAGCAATCCGGGGGAGCTGTTTTTT
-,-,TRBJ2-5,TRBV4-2,CASSQATRKETQYF,TGTGCCAGCAGCCAAGCTACGCGGAAAGAGACCCAGTACTTC
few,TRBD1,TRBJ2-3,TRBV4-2,CASSQTPGQGSGTQYF,TGTGCCAGCAGCCAAACTCCGGGACAGGGTTCTGGTACGCAGTATTTT
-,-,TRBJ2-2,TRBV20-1,CSAPQGIGELFF,TGCAGTGCGCCGCAGGGGATAGGGGAGCTGTTTTTT
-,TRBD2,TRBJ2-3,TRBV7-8,CASSLAARLAGSTDTQYF,TGTGCCAGCAGCTTGGCCGCTCGACTAGCGGGCTCAACAGATACGCAGTATTTT
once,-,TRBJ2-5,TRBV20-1,CSASPDETQYF,TGCAGTGCTAGTCCCGACGAGACCCAGTACTTC
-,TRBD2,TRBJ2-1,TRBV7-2,CASSSASGGSYNEQFF,TGTGCCAGCAGCTCCGCTAGCGGGGGTTCCTACAATGAGCAGTTCTTC
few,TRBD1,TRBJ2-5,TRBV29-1,CSARDRVGETQYF,TGCAGCGCCAGGGACAGGGTCGGCGAGACCCAGTACTTC
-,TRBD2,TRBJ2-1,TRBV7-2,CASSLRWAGGGNEQFF,TGTGCCAGCAGCTTACGGTGGGCGGGGGGCGGGAATGAGCAGTTCTTC
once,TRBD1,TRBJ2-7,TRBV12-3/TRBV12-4,CASRPPSRQGLKYEQYF,TGTGCCAGCCGGCCCCCCTCCCGACAGGGGTTGAAGTACGAGCAGTACTTC
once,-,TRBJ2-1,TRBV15,CATSVELAPTSYNEQFF,TGTGCCACCAGCGTAGAGCTAGCCCCAACCTCCTACAATGAGCAGTTCTTC
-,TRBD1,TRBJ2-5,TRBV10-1,CASSAGTADQETQYF,TGCGCCAGCAGTGCCGGGACAGCCGACCAAGAGACCCAGTACTTC
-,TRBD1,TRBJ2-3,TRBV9,CASSVATVGQGTQYF,TGTGCCAGCAGCGTAGCTACCGTGGGACAGGGGACGCAGTATTTT
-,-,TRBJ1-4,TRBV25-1,CASSDPTGDATNEKLFF,TGTGCCAGCAGTGATCCGACAGGAGATGCAACTAATGAAAAACTGTTTTTT
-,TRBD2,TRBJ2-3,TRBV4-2,CASSQNGGGETDTQYF,TGTGCCAGCAGCCAAAATGGCGGGGGGGAGACAGATACGCAGTATTTT
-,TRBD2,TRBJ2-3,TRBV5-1,CASKGTSGGPDTQYF,TGCGCCAGCAAAGGGACTAGCGGGGGCCCAGATACGCAGTATTTT
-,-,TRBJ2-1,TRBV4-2,CASSQGLTPEPSSYNEQFF,TGTGCCAGCAGCCAAGGACTAACCCCGGAACCCAGCTCCTACAATGAGCAGTTCTTC
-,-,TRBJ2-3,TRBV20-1,CSARDGRSTDTQYF,TGCAGTGCTAGAGATGGACGGAGCACAGATACGCAGTATTTT